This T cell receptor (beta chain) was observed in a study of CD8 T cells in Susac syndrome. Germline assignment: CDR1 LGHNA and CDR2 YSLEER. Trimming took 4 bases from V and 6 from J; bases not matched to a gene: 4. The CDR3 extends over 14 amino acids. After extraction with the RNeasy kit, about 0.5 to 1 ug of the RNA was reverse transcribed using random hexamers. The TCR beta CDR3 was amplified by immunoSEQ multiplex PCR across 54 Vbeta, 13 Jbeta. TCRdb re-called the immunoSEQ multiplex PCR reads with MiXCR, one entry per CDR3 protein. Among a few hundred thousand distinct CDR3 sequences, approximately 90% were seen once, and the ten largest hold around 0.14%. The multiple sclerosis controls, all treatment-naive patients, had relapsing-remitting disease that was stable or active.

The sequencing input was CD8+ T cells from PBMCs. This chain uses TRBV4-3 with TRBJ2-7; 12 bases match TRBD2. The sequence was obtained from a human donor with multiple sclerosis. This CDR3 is CASSPTSGSLEQYF. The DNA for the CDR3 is TGCGCCAGCAGCCCGACTAGCGGGAGTCTCGAGCAGTACTTC.